This T cell receptor beta chain was captured in a study of cytomegalovirus exposure and HLA in healthy donors. PCR primers comprised 60 Vbeta and 13 Jbeta primers. Method: immunoSEQ multiplex PCR; TCRdb's copy keeps in-frame clones and lacks some. Of about 150,000 clones detected, approximately 72% appear once; the ten largest clones hold about 1.3%. The CDR3 runs 13 residues. V lost 4 bases to trimming and J lost 6 bases, with 9 bases between them. CDR1 SGHVS and CDR2 FNYEAQ come from the germline V gene. The chain combines TRBV7-6 with TRBJ2-2; possible D gene TRBD1, 5 bases. This TCR was recovered from a man younger than 35 in good health and CMV-seronegative. Sequenced sample: PBMCs. CDR3: CASSSSGPGELFF. The CDR3 DNA reads as TGTGCCAGCAGCTCCTCAGGGCCCGGGGAGCTGTTTTTT.